The 6 T cell receptor beta chains presented below share a single source sample, sequenced in a study of tumor-infiltrating lymphocytes in oesophageal squamous cell carcinoma. Using its own MiXCR run on the PCR reads, TCRdb lists one record per CDR3 protein. The table has roughly 21,000 distinct CDR3 sequences, 35% to 40% seen once. Specimen: esophageal tumor tissue. These receptors came from a male donor with esophageal squamous cell carcinoma.

This clonotype has a count of ten or more. The chain has TRBV14 and TRBJ2-3, with 11 bases aligning to TRBD2. Per germline, CDR1 SGHDN and CDR2 FVKESK. This CDR3 is 15 amino acids long. The junction had 2 bases not matched to a gene; V was cut back by 3 bases and J by 3 bases. Here the CDR3 reads CASSQTSGTTDTQYF. CDR3 in DNA: TGTGCCAGCAGCCAGACTAGCGGGACAACAGATACGCAGTATTTT.

The genes are TRBV7-2 and TRBJ2-7; D remains unclear. The tail of the sequence fits TRBJ2-1 better, so the J call may be wrong. Germline V CDR1 and CDR2: SGHTA, FQGNSA. The CDR3 spans 11 residues. The CDR3 loop reads CASSPGNEQFF. CDR3 in DNA: TGTGCCAGCAGCCCCGGCAACGAGCAGTTCTTC.

This clonotype was detected ten times or more. J is TRBJ2-3 and V is TRBV7-6; 7 bases are shared with TRBD2. The CDR3 has 15 residues. Germline CDR1 SGHVS, CDR2 FNYEAQ. V was clipped by 1 base and J by 8 bases; unmatched bases: 9. The CDR3 protein is CASSLEPGLQTTQYF. Written as DNA, the CDR3 is TGTGCCAGCAGCTTAGAACCGGGACTACAGACTACGCAGTATTTT.

The chain carries TRBV7-3 and TRBJ1-2; D is undetermined. Trimming removed 5 bases at V and 1 base at J, with 14 bases between. CDR1 and CDR2 (germline): SGHTA, FQGTGA. The CDR3 consists of 15 residues. This chain's CDR3 is CASSPARALNYGYTF. CDR3 coding DNA: TGTGCCAGCAGCCCAGCCCGGGCACTTAACTATGGCTACACCTTC.

The chain uses TRBV12-3 or TRBV12-4 and TRBJ1-4; D not resolved. This CDR3 region has 15 residues. The V end lost 5 bases, the J end lost 8 bases, and 18 bases lay between the germline ends. This CDR3 reads CASSPWTVSEEKLFF. Here the CDR3 DNA reads TGTGCCAGCAGTCCCTGGACCGTCTCAGAAGAAAAACTGTTTTTT.

This sequence joins TRBV12-3 or TRBV12-4 and TRBJ1-1; D call uncertain. The length of the CDR3 is 12 residues. With 3 bases removed from V and 4 bases from J, the gap between germline ends came to 6 bases. The CDR3 DNA reads as TGTGCCAGCAGTTTGGGTTTCACTGAAGCTTTCTTT. It encodes CASSLGFTEAFF.